These T cell receptor beta chains were read from a single sample in a study of PD-L1 blockade in urothelial cancer. Sequenced by immunoSEQ multiplex PCR; TCRdb stores in-frame clones only, minus some. The data show 130,000 or so clones, with roughly 80% seen just once and around 3.2% held by the top ten. This specimen was PBMCs, taken around atezolizumab (anti-PD-L1) treatment. The receptors come from a man in his fifties or sixties with urothelial cancer. The CDR3 runs from the conserved cysteine through the conserved F or W.

J: TRBJ1-4
V: TRBV7-2
CDR3: CASSFGQASEKLFF

J: TRBJ2-7
V: TRBV6-5
CDR3: CASSSAGSTEYF

J: TRBJ1-5
V: TRBV5-4
CDR3: CASSAGQGDQPQHF

J: TRBJ2-7
V: TRBV18
CDR3: CASSEAAAYEQYF

J: TRBJ1-1
V: TRBV28
CDR3: CASSLGGEGYTEAFF

J: TRBJ2-7
V: TRBV7-9
CDR3: CASSLEGGSGYEQYF

J: TRBJ2-7
V: TRBV5-1
CDR3: CASIRSGSSSYF

J: TRBJ2-3
V: TRBV4-1
CDR3: CASSQDLSGRGVDTQYF

J: TRBJ1-4
V: TRBV4-2
CDR3: CASSQASQATNEKLFF

J: TRBJ1-1
V: TRBV29-1
CDR3: CSVGGGQTNTEAFF

J: TRBJ1-3
V: TRBV11-2
CDR3: CASSFSRNTIYF

J: TRBJ1-4
V: TRBV15
CDR3: CATSRDPGEKLFF

J: TRBJ2-7
V: TRBV11-3
CDR3: CASSLGGPSITGGEHEQYF

J: TRBJ2-5
V: TRBV28
CDR3: CASRLLAGVRETQYF

J: TRBJ1-1
V: TRBV6-6
CDR3: CASSRADRGSSEAFF

J: TRBJ1-6
V: TRBV2
CDR3: CASSVSAQGFSPLHF

J: TRBJ1-2
V: TRBV2
CDR3: CASIYEAYNYGYTF

J: TRBJ2-5
V: TRBV10-2
CDR3: CASRDSGRQETQYF